The clone carrying this T cell receptor (beta chain) was recorded a few times. The germline CDR1 and CDR2 sequences are MNHEY and SVGEGT. The CDR3 is made up of 13 amino acids. The V end was cut by 6 bases, the J end by 1 base, with 7 bases between. The beta constant-region primer was an equimolar mix of two oligonucleotides covering TRBC1 and TRBC2. MiXCR was run by TCRdb on the UMI-ligation and nested PCR reads, yielding one entry per CDR3 protein. The sample gives tens of thousands of distinct CDR3 sequences, roughly 15% of which show up once; approximately 20% is in the top ten. This entry belongs to a study of naive and memory T cell subsets. Cells stained for CD3, CD4, CD8, CD45RA and CD27 were sorted into four subsets.

The specimen was effector memory CD4+ T cells from blood. Described subset: effector memory, CD45RA- CD27-. V and J are TRBV6-2 or TRBV6-3 and TRBJ1-5; D possibly corresponds to TRBD1 (5 bases). The sequence was obtained from a human donor in good health. The CDR3 DNA follows: TGTGCCAGCAGGAAGGGGAGCAATCAGCCCCAGCATTTT. It encodes CASRKGSNQPQHF.